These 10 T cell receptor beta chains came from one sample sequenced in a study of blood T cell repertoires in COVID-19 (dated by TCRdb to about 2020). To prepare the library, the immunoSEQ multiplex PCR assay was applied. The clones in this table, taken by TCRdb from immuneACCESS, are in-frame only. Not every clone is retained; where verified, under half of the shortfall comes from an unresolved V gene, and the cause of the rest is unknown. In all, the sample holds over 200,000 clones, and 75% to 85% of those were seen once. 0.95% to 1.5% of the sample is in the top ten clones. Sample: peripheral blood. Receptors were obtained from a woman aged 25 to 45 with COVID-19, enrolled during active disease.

Here the CDR3 DNA reads TGTGCCAGCAGTTTATCAGCAGGGCACTACGAGCAGTACTTC. Protein product: CASSLSAGHYEQYF. The V call is TRBV28, the J call TRBJ2-7, with D possibly TRBD1 on 5 matching bases. The CDR3 runs to 14 residues. V was cut by 1 base and J by 3 bases, with 10 bases left in between. Germline V CDR1 and CDR2: MDHEN, SYDVKM. Full variable domain (remainder filled in from reference TRBV28 and TRBJ2-7): DVKVTQSSRYLVKRTGEKVFLECVQDMDHENMFWYRQDPGLGLRLIYFSYDVKMKEKGDIPEGYSVSREKKERFSLILESASTNQTSMYLCASSLSAGHYEQYFGPGTRLTVT.

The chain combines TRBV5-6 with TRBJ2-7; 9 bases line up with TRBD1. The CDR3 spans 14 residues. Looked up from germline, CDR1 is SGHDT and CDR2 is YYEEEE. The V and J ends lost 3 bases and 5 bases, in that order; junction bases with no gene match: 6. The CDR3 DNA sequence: TGTGCCAGCAGCTCGCCGACAGGGGGGAACGAGCAGTACTTC. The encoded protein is CASSSPTGGNEQYF. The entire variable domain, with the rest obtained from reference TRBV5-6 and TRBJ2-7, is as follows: DAGVTQSPTHLIKTRGQQVTLRCSPKSGHDTVSWYQQALGQGPQFIFQYYEEEERQRGNFPDRFSGHQFPNYSSELNVNALLLGDSALYLCASSSPTGGNEQYFGPGTRLTVT.

DNA for the CDR3: TGTGCCAGCAGTTTAAGGGCGGGGATAAGCACCGGGGAGCTGTTTTTT. Encoded protein: CASSLRAGISTGELFF. The chain couples TRBV27 to TRBJ2-2, with TRBD2 as a possible D gene (6 bases). The length of the CDR3 is 16 residues. Germline CDR1 MNHEY, CDR2 SMNVEV (reference sequence). Trimming stripped 2 bases from V and 4 bases from J, with 14 bases between.

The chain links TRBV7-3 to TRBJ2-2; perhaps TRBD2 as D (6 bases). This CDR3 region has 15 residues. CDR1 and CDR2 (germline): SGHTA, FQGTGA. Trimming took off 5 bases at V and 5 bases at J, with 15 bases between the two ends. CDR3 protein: CASSRPGVGTGELFF. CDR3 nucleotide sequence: TGTGCCAGCAGCCGACCGGGGGTTGGGACCGGGGAGCTGTTTTTT.

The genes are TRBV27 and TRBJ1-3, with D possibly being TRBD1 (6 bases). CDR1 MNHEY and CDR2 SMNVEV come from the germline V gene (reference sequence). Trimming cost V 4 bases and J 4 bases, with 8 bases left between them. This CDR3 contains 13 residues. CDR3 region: CASSSDRGNTIYF. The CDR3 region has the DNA TGTGCCAGCAGTTCGGACAGAGGAAACACCATATATTTT.

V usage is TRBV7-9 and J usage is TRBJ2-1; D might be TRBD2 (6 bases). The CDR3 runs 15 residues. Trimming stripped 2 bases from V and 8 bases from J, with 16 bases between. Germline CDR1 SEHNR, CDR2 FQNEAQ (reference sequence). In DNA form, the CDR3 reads TGTGCCAGCAGCTTATCTATCGGGGGTTTGGATGAGCAGTTCTTC. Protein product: CASSLSIGGLDEQFF.

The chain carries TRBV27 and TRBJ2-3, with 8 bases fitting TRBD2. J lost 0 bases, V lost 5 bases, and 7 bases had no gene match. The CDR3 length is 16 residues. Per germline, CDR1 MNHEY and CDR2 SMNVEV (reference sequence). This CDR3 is CASSATGTRSTDTQYF. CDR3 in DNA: TGTGCCAGCAGTGCAACCGGGACTAGGAGCACAGATACGCAGTATTTT.

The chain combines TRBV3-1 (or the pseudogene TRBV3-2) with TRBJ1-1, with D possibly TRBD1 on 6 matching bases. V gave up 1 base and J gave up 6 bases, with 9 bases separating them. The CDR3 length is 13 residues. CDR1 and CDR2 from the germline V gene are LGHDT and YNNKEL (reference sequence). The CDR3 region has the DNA TGTGCCAGCAGCCAAGGTCCAGGGGCTGAAGCTTTCTTT. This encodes CASSQGPGAEAFF.

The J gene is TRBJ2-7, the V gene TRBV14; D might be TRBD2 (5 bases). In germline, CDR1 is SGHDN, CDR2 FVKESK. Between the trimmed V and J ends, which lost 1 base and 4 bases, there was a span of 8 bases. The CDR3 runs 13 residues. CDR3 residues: CASSQARDYEQYF. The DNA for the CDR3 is TGTGCCAGCAGCCAAGCCCGGGATTACGAGCAGTACTTC.

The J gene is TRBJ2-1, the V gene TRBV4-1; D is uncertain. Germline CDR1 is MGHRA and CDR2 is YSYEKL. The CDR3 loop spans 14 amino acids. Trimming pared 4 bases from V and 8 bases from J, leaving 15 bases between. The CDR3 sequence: CASSLITSADEQFF. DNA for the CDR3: TGCGCCAGCAGCCTAATAACGAGTGCGGATGAGCAGTTCTTC.